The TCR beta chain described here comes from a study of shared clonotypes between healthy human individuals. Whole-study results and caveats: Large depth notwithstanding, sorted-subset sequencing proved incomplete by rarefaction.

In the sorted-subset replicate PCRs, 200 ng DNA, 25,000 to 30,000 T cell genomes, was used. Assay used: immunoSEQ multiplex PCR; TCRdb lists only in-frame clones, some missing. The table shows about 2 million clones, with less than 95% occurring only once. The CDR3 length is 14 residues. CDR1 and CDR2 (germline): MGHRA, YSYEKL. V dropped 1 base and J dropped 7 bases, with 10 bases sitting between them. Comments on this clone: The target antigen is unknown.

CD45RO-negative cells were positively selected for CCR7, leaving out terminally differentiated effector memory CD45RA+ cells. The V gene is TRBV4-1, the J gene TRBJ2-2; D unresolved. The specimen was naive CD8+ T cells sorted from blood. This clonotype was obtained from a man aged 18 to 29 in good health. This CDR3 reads CASSQGRRHGELFF. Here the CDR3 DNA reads TGCGCCAGCAGCCAAGGTCGGAGACACGGGGAGCTGTTTTTT.